A selection of T cell receptor beta chains follows, all from one sample in a study of OX40 agonist ivuxolimab in advanced cancers. This table comes from immunoSEQ multiplex PCR, and its TCRdb copy is limited to in-frame clones, with some not included. The repertoire holds 90,000 to 150,000 clones, with around 91% as singletons. The sample here was CD4+ or CD8+ T cells sorted from blood, taken in a trial of the OX40 agonist ivuxolimab. The receptors were sampled from an adult with an advanced solid tumor such as melanoma, head and neck, liver or kidney cancer. Both conserved end residues are part of each CDR3.

TRBJ1-5,TRBV5-6,CASSKGQASNQPQHF
TRBJ2-7,TRBV7-8,CASSRPGEGGVF
TRBJ2-3,TRBV5-1,CASSFELDTQYF
TRBJ2-1,TRBV9,CASSLMAGGPHEQFF
TRBJ2-3,TRBV7-9,CASSSKAGGFTDTQYF
TRBJ2-1,TRBV10-3,CAISEVAGASSGEQFF
TRBJ1-5,TRBV6-1,CASSEAGGQTTSQPQHF
TRBJ1-5,TRBV5-4,CASSFGGQGNQPQHF
TRBJ2-1,TRBV7-2,CASSLALAATFF
TRBJ1-2,TRBV20-1,CSAETAWGYTF
TRBJ2-5,TRBV4-2,CASTNPREETQYF
TRBJ1-5,TRBV5-6,CASSLLQGGNQPQHF
TRBJ2-1,TRBV28,CASIRGYNEQFF
TRBJ1-4,TRBV21-1,CASSKSLSGTEGGVATNEKLFF
TRBJ1-3,TRBV21-1,CASATGPNSGNTIYF
TRBJ1-3,TRBV7-2,CASSLLGGAGNTIYF
TRBJ2-5,TRBV6-5,CASSYSSGTGQETQYF
TRBJ2-3,TRBV5-4,CASSLGSMLGGPSTDTQYF
TRBJ1-1,TRBV28,CASSYRGGGTEAFF
TRBJ1-1,TRBV10-1,CASSGPGAEAFF
TRBJ2-1,TRBV9,CASSVDWAGGFSQFF
TRBJ1-2,TRBV28,CASSLDGTGGKGYGYTF
TRBJ2-5,TRBV18,CASSPGTVGETQYF
TRBJ2-7,TRBV7-2,CASSARGASREQYF
TRBJ2-7,TRBV19,CASSPRDRVHEQYF
TRBJ1-2,TRBV7-2,CASSQFSSNYGYTF
TRBJ1-2,TRBV5-4,CASSLAGAMGYTF
TRBJ2-3,TRBV30,CALVWRGGTDTQYF
TRBJ2-7,TRBV4-1,CASSQSSSTYEQYF
TRBJ2-7,TRBV25-1,CASSEGRAYEQYF
TRBJ2-2,TRBV27,CASSWERGATGELFF
TRBJ2-1,TRBV5-4,CASSPGGAFQNEQFF
TRBJ1-5,TRBV6-1,CASKLTGPWDQPQHF
TRBJ2-7,TRBV19,CASSSGQASTYEQYF
TRBJ2-3,TRBV5-5,CASSLDGTSTDTQYF
TRBJ1-5,TRBV4-2,CASSQVAGSVGNQPQHF
TRBJ1-6,TRBV11-2,CASSLGSQAILHF
TRBJ1-6,TRBV2,CASSASPGENNSPLHF
TRBJ2-7,TRBV18,CASLAGTGATYEQYF